This T cell receptor beta chain appears in the sequencing data of a study of blood T cell repertoires in COVID-19. On the study more broadly: Whether acute or convalescent, the COVID-19 samples came from the United States, Italy and Spain. Nucleic acid was either cDNA or gDNA, and it came from T cells, B-cell-depleted T cells, or PBMCs.

Authors' data handling: For nucleated cells, counts were estimated from reference gene primer amplification. Profiling relied on immunoSEQ multiplex PCR, and the TCRdb table lists in-frame clones only, not all of them. V and J calls and clone size are as listed in that table; D and trimming were resolved from the DNA. The table records tens of thousands of clones, around 80% of them present only once. The sample consisted of peripheral blood. This TCR came from a man aged 80 or over with acute or convalescent COVID-19.

The CDR3, as DNA: TGTGCCAGCAGCCGACAGGGTACCACAGATACGCAGTATTTT. This encodes CASSRQGTTDTQYF. This rearrangement joins TRBV7-3 to TRBJ2-3; 7 bases match TRBD1. Trimming cost V 5 bases and J 2 bases; bases outside gene matches: 4. This CDR3 contains 14 residues. Germline V gives CDR1 SGHTA, CDR2 FQGTGA.